This section outlines one T cell receptor beta chain sequence together with its context. The source of the sample is a study of Tregs in tolerant kidney transplant recipients. Measured with immunoSEQ multiplex PCR; TCRdb has only the in-frame clones, and not every one. The sample includes some 66,000 clones, about nine tenths of them seen just once. Germline V gene sequence: CDR1 SGHDN, CDR2 FVKESK. This CDR3 is 16 amino acids long. The V and J ends lost 1 base and 1 base respectively, with 11 bases between them. The rearrangement joins TRBV14 to TRBJ2-1; D gene uncertain. This TCR was recovered from a human donor who received a combined kidney and bone marrow transplant. The material sequenced was CD8+ T cells from blood, taken before the transplant. The CDR3, as DNA: TGTGCCAGCAGCCAAGCCGGAGACCCTTCCTACAATGAGCAGTTCTTC. Residues: CASSQAGDPSYNEQFF.